These T cell receptor beta chains were read from a single sample in a study of shared clonotypes between healthy human individuals. Some clones are missing from TCRdb's copy, which holds only in-frame ones; the method was immunoSEQ multiplex PCR. Here the sample spans fewer than 600,000 clones, approximately 79% being singletons. The source material was PBMCs. The receptors originated from a woman between 40 and 50 years old in good health. Some clones in this sample may be carry-over from other donors' samples. The CDR3 runs from the conserved cysteine through the conserved F or W. Each record gives: V gene, CDR3 protein.

TRBV6-6 | CASSRTHGQGDYGYTF
TRBV2 | CASTTGLDEAFF
TRBV5-4 | CASSLTGQAEAFF
TRBV27 | CASSPWTGYSNQPQHF
TRBV7-6 | CASSLSTGRSATF
TRBV7-2 | CASSLPPLSYEQYF
TRBV30 | CAWSTTGYEQYF
TRBV19 | CASSAVRDSRDPQETQYF
TRBV5-4 | CASSTGTSGRGDQETQYF
TRBV5-1 | CASSLGGLAGVLEEQYF
TRBV30 | CAWSGQGEDAFF
TRBV27 | CASTPGVGTGELFF
TRBV2 | CASSVGTSGTEAFF
TRBV28 | CASISGRSYTEAFF
TRBV7-9 | CASSLGAGRNTEAFF
TRBV9 | CASSVGTGPTDTQYF
TRBV28 | CASTLTQDNYGYTF